This TCR beta chain is from a study of OX40 agonist ivuxolimab in advanced cancers. Study context: Three patients, one with hepatocellular carcinoma and two with cutaneous melanoma, achieved partial responses.

This clone was detected a few times. Measured with immunoSEQ multiplex PCR; TCRdb has only the in-frame clones, and not every one. The profile shows 25,000 to 40,000 clones, 84% of them singletons. Trimming stripped 3 bases from V and 3 bases from J, with 5 bases between. CDR1 SQVTM and CDR2 ANQGSEA come from the germline V gene. This CDR3 has 12 amino acids. The sequence came from an adult with an advanced solid tumor such as melanoma, head and neck, liver or kidney cancer. Sequencing was performed on CD4+ or CD8+ T cells sorted from blood, taken in a trial of the OX40 agonist ivuxolimab. The chain combines TRBV29-1 with TRBJ2-2, with D unresolved. CDR3 DNA: TGCAGCGTTGATTCGGACACCGGGGAGCTGTTTTTT. Its protein product is CSVDSDTGELFF.